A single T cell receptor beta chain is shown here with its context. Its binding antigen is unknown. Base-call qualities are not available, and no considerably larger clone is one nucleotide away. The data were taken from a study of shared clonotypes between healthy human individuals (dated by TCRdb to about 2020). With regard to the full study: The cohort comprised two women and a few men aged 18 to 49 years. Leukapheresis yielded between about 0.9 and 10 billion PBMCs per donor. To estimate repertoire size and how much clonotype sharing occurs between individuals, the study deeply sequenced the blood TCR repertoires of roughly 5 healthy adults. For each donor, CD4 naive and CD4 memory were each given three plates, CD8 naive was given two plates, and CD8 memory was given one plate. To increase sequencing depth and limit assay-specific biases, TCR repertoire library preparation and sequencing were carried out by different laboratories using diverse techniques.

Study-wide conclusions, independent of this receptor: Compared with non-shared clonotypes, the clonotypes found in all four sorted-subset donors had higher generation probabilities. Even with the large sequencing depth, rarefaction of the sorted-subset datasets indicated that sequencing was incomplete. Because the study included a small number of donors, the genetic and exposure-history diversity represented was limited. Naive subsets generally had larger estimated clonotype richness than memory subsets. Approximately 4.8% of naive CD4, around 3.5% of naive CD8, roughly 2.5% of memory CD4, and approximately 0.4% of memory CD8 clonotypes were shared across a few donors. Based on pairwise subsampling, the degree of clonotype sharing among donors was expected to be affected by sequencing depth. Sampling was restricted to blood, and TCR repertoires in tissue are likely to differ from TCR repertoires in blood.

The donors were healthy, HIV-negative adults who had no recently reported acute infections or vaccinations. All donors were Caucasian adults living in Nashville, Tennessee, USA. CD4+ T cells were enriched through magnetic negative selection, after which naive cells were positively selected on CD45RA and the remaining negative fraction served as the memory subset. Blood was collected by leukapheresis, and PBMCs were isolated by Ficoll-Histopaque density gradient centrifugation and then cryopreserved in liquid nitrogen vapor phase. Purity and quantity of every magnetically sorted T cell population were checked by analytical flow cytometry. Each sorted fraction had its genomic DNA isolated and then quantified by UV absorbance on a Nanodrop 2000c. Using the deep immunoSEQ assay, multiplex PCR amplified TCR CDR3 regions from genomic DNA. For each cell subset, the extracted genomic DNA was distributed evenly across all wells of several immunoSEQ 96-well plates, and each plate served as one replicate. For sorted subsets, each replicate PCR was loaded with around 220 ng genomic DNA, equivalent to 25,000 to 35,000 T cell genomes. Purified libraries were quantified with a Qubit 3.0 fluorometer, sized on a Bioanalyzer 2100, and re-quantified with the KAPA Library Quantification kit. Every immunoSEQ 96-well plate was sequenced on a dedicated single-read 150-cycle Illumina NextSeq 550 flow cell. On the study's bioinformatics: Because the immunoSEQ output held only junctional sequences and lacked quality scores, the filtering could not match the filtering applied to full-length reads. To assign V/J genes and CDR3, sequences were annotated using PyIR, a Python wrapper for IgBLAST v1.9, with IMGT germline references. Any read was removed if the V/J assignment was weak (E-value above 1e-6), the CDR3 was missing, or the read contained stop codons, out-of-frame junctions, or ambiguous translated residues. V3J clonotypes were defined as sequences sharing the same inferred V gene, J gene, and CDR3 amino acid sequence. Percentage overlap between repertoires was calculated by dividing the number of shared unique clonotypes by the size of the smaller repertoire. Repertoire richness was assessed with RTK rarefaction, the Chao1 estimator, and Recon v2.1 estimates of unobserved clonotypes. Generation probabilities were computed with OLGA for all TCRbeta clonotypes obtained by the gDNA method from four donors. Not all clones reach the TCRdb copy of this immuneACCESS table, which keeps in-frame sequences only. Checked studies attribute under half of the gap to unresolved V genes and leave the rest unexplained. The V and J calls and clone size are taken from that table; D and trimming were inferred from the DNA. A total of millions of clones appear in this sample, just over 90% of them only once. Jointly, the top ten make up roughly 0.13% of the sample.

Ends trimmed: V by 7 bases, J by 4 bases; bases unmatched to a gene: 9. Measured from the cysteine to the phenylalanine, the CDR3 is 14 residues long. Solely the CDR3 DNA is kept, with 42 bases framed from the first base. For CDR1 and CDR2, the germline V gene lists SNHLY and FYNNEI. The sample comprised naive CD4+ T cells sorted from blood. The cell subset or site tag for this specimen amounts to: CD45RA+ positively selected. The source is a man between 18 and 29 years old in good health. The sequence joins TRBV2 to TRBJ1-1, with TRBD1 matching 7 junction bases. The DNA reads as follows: TGTGCCAGCACGGTGAGGGGGCAGGGCACTGAAGCTTTCTTT. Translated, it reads CASTVRGQGTEAFF.